This T cell receptor (beta chain) was documented in a study of vaccination and CD4 T cells after COVID-19. Across the whole study: Two of the convalescents were Hispanic, and the group consisted of six males and four females.

As to this clonotype: What it recognizes is unknown.

CD4+ T cells that had been cultured provided DNA sequenced with the Oncomine TCR Beta short-read assay. TCRdb reprocessed the PCR reads via MiXCR and lists one record per CDR3 protein. The data show more than 25,000 distinct CDR3 sequences, under 75% seen once. Regarding treatment: approximately 10-day PBMC culture with coronavirus spike peptide pools or control peptides (ViraFEST assay). The ViraFEST method relied on peptide pools to expand antigen-specific T cells, followed by TCR sequencing. General observations from the study: Median SARS-CoV-2-reactive clonotypes rose from about 20 to 38, not significantly. The authors identified 304 of 307 vaccine-specific clones in convalescent patients as spike mono-reactive.

This material consisted of CD4+ T cells from blood, cultured in vitro, taken after SARS-CoV-2 vaccination. The source is a human donor who received a COVID-19 vaccine.

The CDR3 nucleotides read TGTGCCAGCAGCTTAGATGCTTCTCAGGACTACTATGGCTACACCTTC. Protein product: CASSLDASQDYYGYTF. The chain couples TRBV7-2 to TRBJ1-2; D ambiguous. CDR1 is SGHTA and CDR2 is FQGNSA in the germline V gene. Trimming removed 1 base at V and 3 bases at J, with 15 bases between. The CDR3 covers 16 residues.